One and the same sample provided the 19 T cell receptor beta chains below, sequenced in a study of T cells after yellow fever vaccination. TCRdb recomputed calls from the 5' RACE reads with MiXCR, one row per CDR3 protein. Of 310,000 or so distinct CDR3 sequences listed, roughly 7% are singletons. Source: PBMCs, taken 35 to 50 days after the first yellow fever vaccination. The receptors were gathered from a man aged 18 to 35 who received the YFV17D yellow fever vaccine.

In this sample, this clonotype turned up many times. The chain recombines TRBV5-1 with TRBJ2-3; 10 positions match TRBD2. Trimming cost V 1 base and J 2 bases; bases outside gene matches: 4. The CDR3 length is 16 residues. Germline CDR1 and CDR2: SGHRS and YFSETQ. DNA for the CDR3: TGCGCCAGCAGCTTGAGCAGCGGGGGGGCCACAGATACGCAGTATTTT. This sequence encodes CASSLSSGGATDTQYF.

This clonotype has just a few counts. The chain is built from TRBV29-1 and TRBJ1-5, with D tentatively TRBD1 (6 bases). This CDR3 has 13 amino acids. Per germline, CDR1 SQVTM and CDR2 ANQGSEA. V was clipped by 7 bases and J by 6 bases, with 16 bases between them. The CDR3, as DNA: TGCAGCGCCCGGGAGGGGGAGGGTCAGCCCCAGCATTTT. Protein sequence: CSAREGEGQPQHF.

This clonotype was seen repeatedly, ten times or more. The chain employs TRBV28 and TRBJ1-4; no firm D call. This CDR3 has 13 amino acids. Germline lookup yields CDR1 MDHEN and CDR2 SYDVKM. V was cut by 3 bases and J by 4 bases, with 6 bases left in between. This CDR3 is CASSFIDNEKLFF. The CDR3, as DNA: TGTGCCAGCAGTTTTATAGATAATGAAAAACTGTTTTTT.

In its sample, this clonotype was seen a few times. V is TRBV5-1 and J is TRBJ2-3; D not certain. V was shortened by 0 bases and J by 5 bases, with 10 bases between the two germline ends. Germline values: CDR1 SGHRS, CDR2 YFSETQ. The CDR3 contains 14 residues. This chain's CDR3 is CASSLGRPVDTQYF. The DNA for the CDR3 is TGCGCCAGCAGCTTGGGTCGTCCAGTAGATACGCAGTATTTT.

This clonotype appeared a few times. This chain uses TRBV29-1 with TRBJ1-1; 7 bases are shared with TRBD1. Germline trimming cut 6 bases from V and 0 bases from J; bases unmatched to any gene: 4. Germline V lookup: CDR1 SQVTM, CDR2 ANQGSEA. The CDR3 length is 13 residues. CDR3 sequence: CSVGDSMNTEAFF. DNA for the CDR3: TGCAGCGTCGGGGACAGCATGAACACTGAAGCTTTCTTT.

This clonotype was found a few times. The CDR3 DNA sequence: TGTGCCAGCAGCCCAGGGGCGGGGGCACCTTTCTCGAACACCGGGGAGCTGTTTTTT. It encodes CASSPGAGAPFSNTGELFF. The V and J genes are TRBV9 and TRBJ2-2, with D tentatively TRBD2 (7 bases). Trimming left V 4 bases short and J 0 bases short, with 22 bases between. Germline CDR1 SGDLS, CDR2 YYNGEE. The CDR3 sequence is 19 residues long.

The V and J genes are TRBV7-2 and TRBJ2-7, with 9 bases identical to TRBD1. CDR3 length equals 15 residues. Trimming removed 0 bases from V and 6 bases from J; junction bases left unmatched: 6. Germline V gene data show CDR1 as SGHTA and CDR2 as FQGNSA. CDR3 loop: CASSLAGQGSLEQYV. In nucleotides, the CDR3 is TGTGCCAGCAGCTTAGCGGGACAGGGCTCCCTCGAGCAGTACGTC.

This clonotype showed up just a few times. This chain joins TRBV5-1 and TRBJ2-5; tentatively, D is TRBD1 or TRBD2 (6 bases each). The CDR3 extends over 15 amino acids. Germline CDR1 reads SGHRS; CDR2 reads YFSETQ. Trimming shortened V by 3 bases and J by 2 bases, and 14 bases separated the two germline ends. CDR3 sequence reads: CASSWTQGRQETQYF. CDR3 in DNA: TGCGCCAGCAGCTGGACGCAGGGGAGGCAAGAGACCCAGTACTTC.

The chain employs TRBV12-3 or TRBV12-4 and TRBJ2-3; D possibly uses TRBD1 or TRBD2 (5 bases each). CDR3 length equals 15 residues. The ends were cut back, 5 bases at V and 7 bases at J, with 19 bases in the middle. The CDR3 bases are TGTGCCAGCAGTACACCCGGACAAGGGAGCTATACGCAGTATTTT. Translation: CASSTPGQGSYTQYF.

This clonotype was found many times. The rearrangement links TRBV14 to TRBJ2-7, with D possibly TRBD1 on 7 matching bases. The germline gives CDR1 SGHDN, CDR2 FVKESK. V gave up 4 bases and J gave up 2 bases, with 12 bases separating them. CDR3 size: 14 residues. In DNA form, the CDR3 reads TGTGCCAGCAGCCTGCGGGACAGCGCCTACGAGCAGTACTTC. Protein product: CASSLRDSAYEQYF.

This chain uses TRBV7-2 with TRBJ2-7, with a tentative D call TRBD2 (5 bases). V lost 3 bases and J 6 bases, leaving 12 bases between the germline ends. Germline CDR1 is SGHTA and CDR2 is FQGNSA. The CDR3 loop spans 13 amino acids. CDR3 DNA sequence: TGTGCCAGCAGCTTTAGCGAAGCTGGCGAGCAGTACGTC. This translates into CASSFSEAGEQYV.

The table lists this clonotype with a few counts. The rearrangement uses TRBV1 and TRBJ2-1; the D call TRBD2 from the table was never checked on the DNA. TRBV1 is given as a pseudogene. This CDR3 is built from 16 residues. CDR3 coding DNA: TGCACCAGCAGCCCTAGCGGGGGGGCCCCCTACAATGAGCAGTTCTTC. As protein: CTSSPSGGAPYNEQFF.

The chain has TRBV11-2 and TRBJ2-1; 7 nucleotides line up with TRBD1. The CDR3 runs to 16 residues. Unmatched junction bases numbered 16, after V lost 5 bases and J lost 9 bases. Germline lookup yields CDR1 SGHAT and CDR2 FQNNGV. The CDR3, as DNA: TGTGCCAGCAGCCCGTTCACCGGGACAGTTACAAGTGAGCAGTTCTTC. As protein: CASSPFTGTVTSEQFF.

About this clonotype: One base away lies a much larger clone, so this may be a sequencing read error. The chain combines TRBV4-3 with TRBJ2-5; TRBD2 is a possible D gene (5 bases). This CDR3 spans 15 amino acids. Germline assignment: CDR1 LGHNA and CDR2 YSLEER. Deletions cut 4 bases from V and 0 bases from J, with 12 bases between. The CDR3 region has the DNA TGCGCCAGCAGCCGTCGAACTAGAGACCAAGAGACCCAGTACTTC. It translates to CASSRRTRDQETQYF.

This clonotype turned up a few times. The CDR3 nucleotides read TGCGCCAGCACCTTATTTTTAGAGCAGTACGTC. Translating it yields CASTLFLEQYV. The rearrangement uses TRBV23-1 and TRBJ2-7; D unresolved. TRBV23-1 is labeled an ORF, and its function is uncertain. The CDR3 extends over 11 amino acids. The V end lost 7 bases, the J end lost 7 bases, and 11 bases lay between the germline ends.

This clonotype appeared a few times. This sequence joins TRBV11-2 and TRBJ1-1; D might be TRBD1 (5 bases). Trimming cost V 2 bases and J 4 bases, with 17 bases left between them. Germline V lookup: CDR1 SGHAT, CDR2 FQNNGV. This CDR3 region has 16 residues. The CDR3 region is CASSLQLGQGTTEAFF. CDR3 DNA: TGTGCCAGCAGCTTACAGTTGGGTCAGGGAACCACTGAAGCTTTCTTT.

A remark on this clonotype: This may be a read error: a much more frequent sequence differs by one nucleotide. The J gene is TRBJ2-7, the V gene TRBV5-1; 11 bases agree with TRBD2. Germline V gene data show CDR1 as SGHRS and CDR2 as YFSETQ. The length of the CDR3 is 15 residues. As DNA, the CDR3 is TGCGCCACCAGCTTGGAGGTAGCGGGGGGGTACGAGCAGTACTTC. Its translation is CATSLEVAGGYEQYF.

This clonotype was seen only a few times. This chain uses TRBV2 with TRBJ1-4; D ambiguous. Germline CDR1 is SNHLY and CDR2 is FYNNEI. Trimming took 6 bases from V and 3 from J, leaving 17 bases between them. The CDR3 contains 16 residues. CDR3: CASRGYLDGSNEKLFF. The CDR3 DNA reads as TGTGCCAGCAGAGGCTACCTGGACGGCTCTAATGAAAAACTGTTTTTT.

The V call is TRBV11-1, the J call TRBJ2-7; no firm D call. V was trimmed by 5 bases and J by 4 bases, leaving 21 bases between them. This CDR3 is built from 16 residues. Germline-derived CDR1 and CDR2 are SGHAT and FQDESV (reference sequence). For the CDR3, the DNA is TGTGCCAGCAGCAACAGAGACCGGGTGGGGAATTACGAGCAGTACTTC. Its translation is CASSNRDRVGNYEQYF.